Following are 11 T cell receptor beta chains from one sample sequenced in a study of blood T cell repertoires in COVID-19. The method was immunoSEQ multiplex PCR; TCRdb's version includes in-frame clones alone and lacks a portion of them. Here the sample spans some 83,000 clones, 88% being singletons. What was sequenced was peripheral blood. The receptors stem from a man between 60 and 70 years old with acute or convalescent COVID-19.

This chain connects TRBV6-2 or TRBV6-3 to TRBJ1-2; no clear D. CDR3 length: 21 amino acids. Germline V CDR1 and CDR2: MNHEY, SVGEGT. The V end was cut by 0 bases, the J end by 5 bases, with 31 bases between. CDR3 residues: CASSYSKAGRSPPSGIYGYTF. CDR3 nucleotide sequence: TGTGCCAGCAGTTACTCGAAGGCAGGCCGATCTCCGCCATCGGGGATATATGGCTACACCTTC.

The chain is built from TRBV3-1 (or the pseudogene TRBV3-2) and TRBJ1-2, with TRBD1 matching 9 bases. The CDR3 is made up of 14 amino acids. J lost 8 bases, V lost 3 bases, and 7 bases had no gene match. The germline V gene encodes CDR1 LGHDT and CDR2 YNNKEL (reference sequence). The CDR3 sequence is CASSQSGTGRGYTF. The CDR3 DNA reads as TGTGCCAGCAGCCAGAGCGGGACAGGGAGAGGCTACACCTTC.

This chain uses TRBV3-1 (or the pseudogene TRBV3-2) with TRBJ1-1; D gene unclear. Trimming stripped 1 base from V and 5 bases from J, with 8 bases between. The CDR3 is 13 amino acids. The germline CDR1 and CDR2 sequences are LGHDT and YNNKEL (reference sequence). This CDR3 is CASSQGSRTEAFF. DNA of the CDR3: TGTGCCAGCAGCCAAGGCTCACGGACTGAAGCTTTCTTT.

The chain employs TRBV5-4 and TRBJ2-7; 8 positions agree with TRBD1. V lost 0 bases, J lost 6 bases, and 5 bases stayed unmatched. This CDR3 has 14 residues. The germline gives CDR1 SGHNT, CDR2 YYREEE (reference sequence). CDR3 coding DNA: TGTGCCAGCAGCTTGGGGACAGGGCTTAGCGAGCAGTACTTC. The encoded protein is CASSLGTGLSEQYF.

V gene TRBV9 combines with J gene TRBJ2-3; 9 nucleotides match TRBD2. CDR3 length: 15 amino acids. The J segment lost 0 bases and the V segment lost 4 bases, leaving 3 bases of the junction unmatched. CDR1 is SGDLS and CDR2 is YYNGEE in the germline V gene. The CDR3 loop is CASSTSGQSTDTQYF. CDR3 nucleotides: TGTGCCAGCAGCACTAGCGGGCAGAGCACAGATACGCAGTATTTT. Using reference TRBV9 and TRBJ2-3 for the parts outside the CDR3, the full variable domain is DSGVTQTPKHLITATGQRVTLRCSPRSGDLSVYWYQQSLDQGLQFLIQYYNGEERAKGNILERFSAQQFPDLHSELNLSSLELGDSALYFCASSTSGQSTDTQYFGPGTRLTVL.

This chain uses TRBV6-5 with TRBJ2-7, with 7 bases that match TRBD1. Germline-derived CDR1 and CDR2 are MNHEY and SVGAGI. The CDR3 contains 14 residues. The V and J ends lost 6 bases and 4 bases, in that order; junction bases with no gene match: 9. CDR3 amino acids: CASRSPTGQYEQYF. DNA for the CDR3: TGTGCCAGCAGGTCCCCGACAGGGCAGTACGAGCAGTACTTC.

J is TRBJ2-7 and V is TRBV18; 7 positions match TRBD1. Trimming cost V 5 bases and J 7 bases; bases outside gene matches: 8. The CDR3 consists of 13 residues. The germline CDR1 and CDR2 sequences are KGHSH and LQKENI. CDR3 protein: CASSEKQGFEQYF. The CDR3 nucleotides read TGTGCCAGCTCAGAAAAACAGGGGTTTGAGCAGTACTTC.

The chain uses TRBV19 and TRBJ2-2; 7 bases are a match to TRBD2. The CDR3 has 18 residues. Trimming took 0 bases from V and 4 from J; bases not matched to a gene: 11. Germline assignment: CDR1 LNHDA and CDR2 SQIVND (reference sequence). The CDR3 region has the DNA TGTGCCAGTAGTATAGATCAGGGTGCGGGACTAACCACCGGGGAGCTGTTTTTT. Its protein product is CASSIDQGAGLTTGELFF. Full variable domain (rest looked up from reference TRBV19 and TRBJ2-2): DGGITQSPKYLFRKEGQNVTLSCEQNLNHDAMYWYRQDPGQGLRLIYYSQIVNDFQKGDIAEGYSVSREKKESFPLTVTSAQKNPTAFYLCASSIDQGAGLTTGELFFGEGSRLTVL.

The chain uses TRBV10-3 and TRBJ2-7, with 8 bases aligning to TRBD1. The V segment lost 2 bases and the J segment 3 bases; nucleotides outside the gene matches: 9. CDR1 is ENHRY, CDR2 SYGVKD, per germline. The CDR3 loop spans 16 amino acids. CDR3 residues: CAISEGRVGTGYEQYF. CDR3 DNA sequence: TGTGCCATCAGTGAGGGGCGGGTTGGGACAGGCTACGAGCAGTACTTC.

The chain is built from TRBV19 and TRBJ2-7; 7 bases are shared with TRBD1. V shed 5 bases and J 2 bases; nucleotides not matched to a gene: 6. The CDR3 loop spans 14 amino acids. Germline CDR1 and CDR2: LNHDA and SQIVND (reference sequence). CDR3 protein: CASSSRDSTYEQYF. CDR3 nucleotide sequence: TGTGCCAGTAGTTCCCGGGACAGTACCTACGAGCAGTACTTC.

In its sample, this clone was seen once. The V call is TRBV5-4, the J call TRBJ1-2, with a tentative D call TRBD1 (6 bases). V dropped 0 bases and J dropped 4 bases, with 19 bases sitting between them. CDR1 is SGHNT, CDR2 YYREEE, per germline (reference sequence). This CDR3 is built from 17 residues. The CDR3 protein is CASSLAGAAGATYGYTF. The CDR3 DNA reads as TGTGCCAGCAGCTTGGCCGGGGCGGCAGGGGCCACCTATGGCTACACCTTC.